This T cell receptor beta chain was retrieved from a study of chemoradiotherapy in HPV16-positive cancers. Background on the study: Candidate HPV-specific clones and shared TCR motifs came from a couple of HPV16-positive patients. General study findings and limits: Non-HPV-specific T cells did not expand in tumors during treatment, whereas candidate HPV-specific clones and E7-related motifs did.

The table came from immunoSEQ multiplex PCR; TCRdb's copy has only in-frame clones and leaves some out. The data contain tens of thousands of clones, more than 75% of them singletons. CDR3 length: 15 amino acids. Germline values: CDR1 MNHEY, CDR2 SVGAGI. V shed 8 bases, J shed 1 base, and the junction held 7 bases outside the gene matches. Regarding this clone: The antigen remains undetermined.

The chain carries TRBV6-5 and TRBJ1-1; 10 nucleotides agree with TRBD1. The specimen comprised blood, sampled from a patient who underwent chemoradiotherapy. The sequence came from a human donor with HPV-associated anogenital cancer. CDR3 nucleotides: TGTGCCAGCCATTACCGGACAGGGGGGAACACTGAAGCTTTCTTT. This translates into CASHYRTGGNTEAFF.